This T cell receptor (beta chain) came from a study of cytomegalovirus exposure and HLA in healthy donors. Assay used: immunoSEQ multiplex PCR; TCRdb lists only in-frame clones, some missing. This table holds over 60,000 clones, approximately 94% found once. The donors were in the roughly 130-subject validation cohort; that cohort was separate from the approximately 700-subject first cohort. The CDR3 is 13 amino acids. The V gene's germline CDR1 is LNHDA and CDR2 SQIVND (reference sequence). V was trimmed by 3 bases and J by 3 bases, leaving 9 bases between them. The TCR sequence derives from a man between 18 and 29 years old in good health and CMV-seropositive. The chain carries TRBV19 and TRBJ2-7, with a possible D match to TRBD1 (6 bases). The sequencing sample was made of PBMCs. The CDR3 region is CASSIGRGYEQYF. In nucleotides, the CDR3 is TGTGCCAGTAGTATCGGCAGGGGCTACGAGCAGTACTTC.